This T cell receptor (beta chain) was retrieved from a study of T cell clonality in common variable immunodeficiency. This clone was seen at least ten times. The observed sequence ends 3 residues before the CDR3 terminus, with the missing tail filled in from the germline J gene. V shed 4 bases, J shed 4 bases, and the junction held 7 bases outside the gene matches. The CDR3 has 15 residues. Germline V gene data show CDR1 as SGHRS and CDR2 as YFSETQ. Method: immunoSEQ multiplex PCR; TCRdb's copy keeps in-frame clones and lacks some. The sample shows 44,000 or so clones, none of them appearing just once.

This receptor was taken from a person aged 18 to 75 in good health. Sequencing was done on a sample of peripheral blood mononuclear cells. The V and J genes are TRBV5-1 and TRBJ2-1; 8 positions agree with TRBD2. The DNA read from the CDR3 is TGCGCCAGCAGCCTGCGAGCGGGGGTATACAATGAG. Translated: CASSLRAGVYNE. The entire CDR3 reads CASSLRAGVYNEQFF.